This T cell receptor beta chain was identified in a study of T cell responses to AZD1222 COVID-19 vaccine. Study-wide results and caveats: Spike-specific TCRs gained breadth and depth after people received two AZD1222 doses. The study found vaccine-associated CD4 TCRs spanning spike, dominant at 160-218 and 743-854.

Trimming took off 6 bases at V and 0 bases at J, with 9 bases between the two ends. The CDR3 consists of 14 residues. Germline V lookup: CDR1 KGHSH, CDR2 LQKENI. Using immunoSEQ multiplex PCR, the repertoire was profiled, and TCRdb retains in-frame clones only, with some absent. There are 150,000 or so clones in the sample; less than 95% occur only once, and 5% to 6.5% lies in the top ten. Pooling was applied to second doses at about 4 or about 12 weeks. With respect to this clone: As yet, its antigen is unknown. The same CDR3 arises from other DNA sequences in this sample as well.

The receptor's source is an adult who received the AZD1222 COVID-19 vaccine. The V call is TRBV18, the J call TRBJ1-3; the D is unclear. The sample was peripheral blood, taken 28 days after the second AZD1222 dose. The CDR3 DNA sequence: TGTGCCAGCTCGCCAGACAACTCTGGAAACACCATATATTTT. Translating gives CASSPDNSGNTIYF.